This T cell receptor (beta chain) derives from a study of blood T cell repertoires in COVID-19. Looking at the study overall: Samples of COVID-19 (acute and convalescent) were obtained from the United States, Italy and Spain.

Germline CDR1 SGHRS, CDR2 YFSETQ. The V end lost 4 bases, the J end lost 2 bases, and 9 bases lay between the germline ends. CDR3 length: 13 amino acids. Original data processing: Amplified reference gene primers provided the basis for estimating nucleated cell counts. Assay: immunoSEQ multiplex PCR; the TCRdb copy retains only in-frame clones and omits some. From that table come the V and J calls and clone size; the DNA was used to work out D and trimming. This table has roughly 280,000 clones, 70% to 90% appearing once. This clone was counted a single time. This receptor was identified in a woman between 65 and 79 years old with acute or convalescent COVID-19. What was sequenced was peripheral blood. The rearrangement links TRBV5-1 to TRBJ1-1; D remains ambiguous. For the CDR3, the DNA is TGCGCCAGCAGCCGAGAGGGTAACACTGAAGCTTTCTTT. Residues: CASSREGNTEAFF.